These T cell receptor beta chains were read from a single sample in a study of T cells after yellow fever vaccination. Using its own MiXCR run on the 5' RACE reads, TCRdb lists one record per CDR3 protein. The table shows around 230,000 distinct CDR3 sequences, with approximately 6.7% occurring only once. This specimen consisted of CD4+ T cells sorted from PBMCs, obtained on the day of the yellow fever booster vaccination. Receptors were obtained from a man aged 25 to 40 who received the YFV17D yellow fever vaccine. Each CDR3 is given with its conserved first and last residue. A D gene is named only where the DNA matches it firmly. A clone size is listed for some rows: how often the clone was seen (once, few, many), or a class if it is expanded.

V gene: TRBV20-1
D gene: -
J gene: TRBJ2-3
clone size: -
CDR3 protein: CSARPPGIGDTQYF
CDR3 DNA: TGCAGTGCTAGACCACCAGGGATAGGAGATACGCAGTATTTT

V gene: TRBV12-3/TRBV12-4
D gene: TRBD2
J gene: TRBJ2-3
clone size: many
CDR3 protein: CASSLEGGGTDTQYF
CDR3 DNA: TGTGCCAGCAGTTTAGAGGGAGGGGGCACAGATACGCAGTATTTT

V gene: TRBV2
D gene: TRBD1
J gene: TRBJ2-2
clone size: many
CDR3 protein: CASSVQGWELFF
CDR3 DNA: TGTGCCAGCAGTGTACAGGGGTGGGAGCTGTTTTTT

V gene: TRBV29-1
D gene: TRBD1
J gene: TRBJ2-7
clone size: many
CDR3 protein: CSGTGTGNYEQYF
CDR3 DNA: TGCAGCGGGACCGGGACAGGGAATTACGAGCAGTACTTC

V gene: TRBV5-4
D gene: -
J gene: TRBJ2-5
clone size: -
CDR3 protein: CASSRLRETQYF
CDR3 DNA: TGTGCCAGCAGTCGTCTTAGGGAGACCCAGTACTTC

V gene: TRBV6-1
D gene: -
J gene: TRBJ1-1
clone size: -
CDR3 protein: CASSHRLPTEAFF
CDR3 DNA: TGTGCCAGCAGCCACAGGCTGCCCACTGAAGCTTTCTTT

V gene: TRBV24-1
D gene: -
J gene: TRBJ1-1
clone size: few
CDR3 protein: CATSDGYTEAFF
CDR3 DNA: TGTGCCACCAGTGATGGCTACACTGAAGCTTTCTTT

V gene: TRBV20-1
D gene: -
J gene: TRBJ2-5
clone size: many
CDR3 protein: CSARPGFQETQYF
CDR3 DNA: TGCAGTGCTCGCCCTGGGTTCCAAGAGACCCAGTACTTC

V gene: TRBV24-1
D gene: -
J gene: TRBJ2-7
clone size: few
CDR3 protein: CATSEGGKGTYEQYF
CDR3 DNA: TGTGCCACCAGTGAGGGCGGGAAGGGTACCTACGAGCAGTACTTC

V gene: TRBV20-1
D gene: TRBD2
J gene: TRBJ2-1
clone size: many
CDR3 protein: CSARDHAGGAYNEQFF
CDR3 DNA: TGCAGTGCTAGAGATCATGCGGGAGGGGCCTACAATGAGCAGTTCTTC

V gene: TRBV5-1
D gene: -
J gene: TRBJ2-2
clone size: many
CDR3 protein: CASTGSTNTGELFF
CDR3 DNA: TGCGCCAGCACAGGCTCCACCAACACCGGGGAGCTGTTTTTT

V gene: TRBV27
D gene: -
J gene: TRBJ1-6
clone size: many
CDR3 protein: CASSLYDSPSSPLHF
CDR3 DNA: TGTGCCAGCAGTTTATACGACAGCCCTAGTTCACCCCTCCACTTT

V gene: TRBV7-2
D gene: -
J gene: TRBJ2-3
clone size: many
CDR3 protein: CASSGDRGGAQYF
CDR3 DNA: TGTGCCAGCAGTGGGGACCGCGGAGGAGCGCAGTATTTT

V gene: TRBV4-3
D gene: TRBD1
J gene: TRBJ1-1
clone size: few
CDR3 protein: CASSQRNRGRFAMNTEAFF
CDR3 DNA: TGCGCCAGCAGCCAACGTAACAGGGGACGCTTCGCAATGAACACTGAAGCTTTCTTT

V gene: TRBV12-3/TRBV12-4
D gene: -
J gene: TRBJ2-3
clone size: few
CDR3 protein: CASSGTPNTQYF
CDR3 DNA: TGTGCCAGCAGCGGGACGCCAAATACGCAGTATTTT

V gene: TRBV5-1
D gene: TRBD1
J gene: TRBJ1-4
clone size: few
CDR3 protein: CASSLDSGTESNEKLFF
CDR3 DNA: TGCGCCAGCAGCTTGGATAGCGGGACAGAAAGTAATGAAAAACTGTTTTTT